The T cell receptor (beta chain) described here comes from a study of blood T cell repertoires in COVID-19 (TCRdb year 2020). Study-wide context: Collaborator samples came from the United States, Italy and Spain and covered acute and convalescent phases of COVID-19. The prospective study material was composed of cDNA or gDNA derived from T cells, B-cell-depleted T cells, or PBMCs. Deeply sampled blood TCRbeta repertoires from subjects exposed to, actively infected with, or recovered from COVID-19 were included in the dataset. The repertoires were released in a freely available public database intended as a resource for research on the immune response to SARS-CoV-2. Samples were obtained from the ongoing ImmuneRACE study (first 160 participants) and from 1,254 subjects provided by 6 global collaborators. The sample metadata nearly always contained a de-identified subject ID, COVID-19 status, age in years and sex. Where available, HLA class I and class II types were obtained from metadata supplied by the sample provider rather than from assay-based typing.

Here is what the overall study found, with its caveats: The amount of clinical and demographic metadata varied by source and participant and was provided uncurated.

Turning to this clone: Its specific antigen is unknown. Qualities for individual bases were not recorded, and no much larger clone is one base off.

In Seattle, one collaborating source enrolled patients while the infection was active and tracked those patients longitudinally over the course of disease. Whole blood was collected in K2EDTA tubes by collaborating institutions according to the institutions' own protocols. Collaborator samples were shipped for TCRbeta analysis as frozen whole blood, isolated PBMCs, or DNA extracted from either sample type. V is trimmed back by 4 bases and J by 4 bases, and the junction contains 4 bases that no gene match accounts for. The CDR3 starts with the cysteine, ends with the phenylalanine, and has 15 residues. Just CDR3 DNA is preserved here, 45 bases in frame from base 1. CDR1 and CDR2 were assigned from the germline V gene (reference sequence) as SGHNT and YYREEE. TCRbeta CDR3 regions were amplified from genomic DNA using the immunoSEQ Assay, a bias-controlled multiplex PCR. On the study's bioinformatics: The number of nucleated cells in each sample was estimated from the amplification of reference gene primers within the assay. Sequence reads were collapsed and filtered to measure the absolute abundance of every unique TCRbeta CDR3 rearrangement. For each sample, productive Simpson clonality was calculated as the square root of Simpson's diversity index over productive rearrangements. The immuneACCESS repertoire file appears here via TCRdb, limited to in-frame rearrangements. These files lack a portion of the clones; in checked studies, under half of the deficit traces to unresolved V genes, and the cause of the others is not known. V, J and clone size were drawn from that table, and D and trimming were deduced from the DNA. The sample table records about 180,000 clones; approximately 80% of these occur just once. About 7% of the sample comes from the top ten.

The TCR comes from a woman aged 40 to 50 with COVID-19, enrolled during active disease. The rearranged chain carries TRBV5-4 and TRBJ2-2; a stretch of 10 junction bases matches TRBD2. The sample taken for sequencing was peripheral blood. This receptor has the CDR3 CASSRRTSGTGELFF. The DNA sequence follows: TGTGCCAGCAGCCGACGGACTAGCGGCACCGGGGAGCTGTTTTTT.